The 20 T cell receptor beta chains in this list originate from one sample, sequenced in a study of regulatory T cells in long-lasting Graves disease. Time point described: persistent/refractory GD, antithyroid drugs over 5 years with positive TRAb. From PBMCs, RNA was extracted and then used to make the TCR library. According to the study, TCR beta libraries were built with iRepertoire HTBI primers and CDR3-region Arm-PCR. TCRdb processed the multiplex PCR reads anew with MiXCR; each CDR3 protein has one entry. The sample includes some 370,000 distinct CDR3 sequences, roughly 24% of them seen just once. Sequenced material: peripheral blood mononuclear cells (PBMCs), taken when the disease was refractory, from a patient treated with antithyroid drugs. The receptors stem from a woman aged 40 to 49 with Graves disease.

There are a few counts of this clonotype. This rearrangement joins TRBV6-2 or TRBV6-3 to TRBJ1-1; TRBD1 matches 7 bases. J gave up 10 bases and V 4 bases, and 9 bases lay outside the gene matches. This CDR3 is 13 amino acids long. Germline V gene lookup returns CDR1 MNHEY and CDR2 SVGEGT. In nucleotides, the CDR3 is TGTGCCAGCAGTTCCTACCGACAGGGCTTAGCTTTCTTT. The encoded protein is CASSSYRQGLAFF.

This clonotype has a count of ten or more. This sequence joins TRBV2 and TRBJ2-5; TRBD1 might be the D (6 bases). From germline, CDR1 is SNHLY and CDR2 FYNNEI. Trimming shortened V by 6 bases and J by 1 base, and 9 bases separated the two germline ends. This CDR3 spans 13 amino acids. This chain's CDR3 is CASRGTPQETQYF. As DNA, the CDR3 is TGTGCCAGCAGGGGGACACCCCAAGAGACCCAGTACTTC.

V and J are TRBV28 and TRBJ2-1; 11 positions agree with TRBD2. This CDR3 is built from 13 residues. After removal of 8 bases from V and 7 bases from J, the junction contained 4 bases not matched to a gene. CDR1 is MDHEN and CDR2 is SYDVKM in the germline V gene. The CDR3 DNA follows: TGTGCCAGCCGGCTAGCGGGAGGAAATGAGCAGTTCTTC. Its translation: CASRLAGGNEQFF.

This clonotype was recorded many times. The genes are TRBV7-8 and TRBJ2-7; no firm D call. Germline V gene data show CDR1 as SGHVS and CDR2 as FQNEAQ. This CDR3 is 13 amino acids long. V lost 1 base and J 6 bases, leaving 10 bases between the germline ends. The DNA of the CDR3 is TGTGCCAGCAGCTTAGGACCAACTTTCGAGCAGTACTTC. It codes for CASSLGPTFEQYF.

A few counts support this clonotype. The gene calls are TRBV11-1 and TRBJ2-1; 7 bases map to TRBD2. Trimming at V came to 5 bases and at J to 0 bases, leaving 13 bases not matched to a gene. The CDR3 is 18 amino acids. The germline CDR1 and CDR2 sequences are SGHAT and FQDESV (reference sequence). CDR3: CASSSHVGGGSSYNEQFF. The CDR3 coding sequence is TGTGCCAGCAGCAGCCACGTCGGGGGAGGGAGCTCCTACAATGAGCAGTTCTTC.

This clonotype was observed many times. The chain is built from TRBV28 and TRBJ1-6, with TRBD1 matching 9 bases. Germline loops: CDR1 MDHEN, CDR2 SYDVKM. The CDR3 is made up of 15 amino acids. V lost 8 bases and J lost 9; bases outside the gene matches: 11. This CDR3 reads CASLSYRGLSSPLHF. DNA of the CDR3: TGTGCCAGCCTGTCCTACAGGGGGCTTAGTTCACCCCTCCACTTT.

About this clonotype: Given a much more abundant clone one base away, this may be a read error. The V gene is TRBV5-1, the J gene TRBJ1-4, with unresolved D. There are 14 residues in the CDR3. Germline V lookup: CDR1 SGHRS, CDR2 YFSETQ. The ends were cut back, 4 bases at V and 7 bases at J, with 14 bases in the middle. The CDR3 spells CASSPEPRGEKLFF. The DNA of the CDR3 is TGCGCCAGCAGCCCGGAACCCAGAGGTGAAAAACTGTTTTTT.

This clonotype was detected a few times. The rearrangement links TRBV19 to TRBJ1-1; D uncertain. The V gene lost 3 bases and the J gene lost 3 bases, with 8 bases spanning the gap. Germline CDR1 reads LNHDA; CDR2 reads SQIVND (reference sequence). The CDR3 has 13 residues. CDR3 in amino acids: CASSIGQYTEAFF. The CDR3 DNA is TGTGCCAGTAGTATCGGGCAGTACACTGAAGCTTTCTTT.

This clonotype was seen only a few times. The chain joins TRBV5-1 to TRBJ1-1, with 9 bases identical to TRBD1. Germline trimming cut 4 bases from V and 3 bases from J; bases unmatched to any gene: 4. Germline CDR1 and CDR2: SGHRS and YFSETQ. The CDR3 has 14 residues. In DNA form, the CDR3 reads TGCGCCAGCAGCGTAACAGGGGGCGACACTGAAGCTTTCTTT. It translates to CASSVTGGDTEAFF.

Ten or more counts support this clonotype. The chain combines TRBV28 with TRBJ2-6; possible D gene TRBD1, 5 bases. Germline-derived CDR1 and CDR2 are MDHEN and SYDVKM. CDR3 size: 16 residues. V dropped 6 bases and J dropped 0 bases, with 12 bases sitting between them. The CDR3 coding sequence is TGTGCCAGCAGGACCACAGGTTTCTCTGGGGCCAACGTCCTGACTTTC. Translation gives CASRTTGFSGANVLTF.

V and J are TRBV19 and TRBJ2-7; maybe TRBD2 (6 bases). Trimming shortened V by 6 bases and J by 0 bases, and 15 bases separated the two germline ends. The germline V gene has CDR1 LNHDA and CDR2 SQIVND (reference sequence). The CDR3 has 15 amino acids. CDR3 DNA sequence: TGTGCCAGTAGCTCCCCTGGAGGGAGCTCCTACGAGCAGTACTTC. Protein sequence: CASSSPGGSSYEQYF.

The chain joins TRBV20-1 to TRBJ1-6, with D hard to call. The V gene lost 2 bases and the J gene lost 9 bases, with 11 bases spanning the gap. Germline V CDR1 and CDR2: DFQATT, SNEGSKA (reference sequence). The CDR3 is 13 amino acids. The CDR3 region is CSARIPGSSPLHF. CDR3 sequence (DNA): TGCAGTGCTAGAATCCCCGGAAGTTCACCCCTCCACTTT.

This clonotype was counted a few times. The V and J genes are TRBV9 and TRBJ1-1; 7 bases fit TRBD1. The trim removed 0 bases at V and 0 bases at J, leaving 8 bases unmatched. The CDR3 is made up of 17 amino acids. Germline lookup yields CDR1 SGDLS and CDR2 YYNGEE. The CDR3, as DNA: TGTGCCAGCAGCGTAGACTTAGGGGGCCCCATGAACACTGAAGCTTTCTTT. This codes for CASSVDLGGPMNTEAFF.

This clonotype was detected ten times or more. The chain combines TRBV10-3 with TRBJ2-5; a weak D match, TRBD1 (6 bases). Germline CDR1 is ENHRY and CDR2 is SYGVKD. There are 20 residues in the CDR3. V was pared by 6 bases and J by 0 bases, with 29 bases between. The CDR3 loop reads CAISLDLASGQRAYQETQYF. In nucleotides, the CDR3 is TGTGCCATCAGCCTCGACCTAGCCTCAGGACAGCGAGCGTACCAAGAGACCCAGTACTTC.

This clonotype has just a few counts. The chain is built from TRBV7-9 and TRBJ1-5; 8 bases agree with TRBD1. Germline CDR1 is SEHNR and CDR2 is FQNEAQ (reference sequence). CDR3 length: 15 residues. J lost 4 bases, V lost 6 bases, and 8 bases had no gene match. CDR3 loop: CASSTGQGWNQPQHF. The CDR3, as DNA: TGTGCCAGCAGTACCGGACAGGGTTGGAATCAGCCCCAGCATTTT. The whole variable domain, filled in from reference TRBV7-9 and TRBJ1-5, reads DTGVSQNPRHKITKRGQNVTFRCDPISEHNRLYWYRQTLGQGPEFLTYFQNEAQLEKSRLLSDRFSAERPKGSFSTLEIQRTEQGDSAMYLCASSTGQGWNQPQHFGDGTRLSIL.

This clonotype was recorded at least ten times. V gene TRBV29-1 combines with J gene TRBJ1-1; 7 nucleotides match TRBD1. The V gene's germline CDR1 is SQVTM and CDR2 ANQGSEA. CDR3 length equals 14 residues. Trimming cost V 4 bases and J 5 bases; bases outside gene matches: 10. The CDR3 region has the DNA TGCAGCGTTGCCGCGGAAGGGGGCTGGACTGAAGCTTTCTTT. Amino acids: CSVAAEGGWTEAFF.

The V gene is TRBV28, the J gene TRBJ2-5; 8 bases agree with TRBD1. The V gene's germline CDR1 is MDHEN and CDR2 SYDVKM. The CDR3 is 15 amino acids. Trimming at V came to 3 bases and at J to 2 bases, leaving 5 bases not matched to a gene. CDR3 DNA: TGTGCCAGCAGTTTTGGCCGGGACAGGCAAGAGACCCAGTACTTC. Its protein product is CASSFGRDRQETQYF.

This clonotype has ten or more counts. This chain joins TRBV3-1 and TRBJ2-7, with 7 bases aligning to TRBD2. J was trimmed by 5 bases and V by 6 bases; bases with no gene match: 7. This CDR3 spans 13 amino acids. Germline assignment: CDR1 LGHDT and CDR2 YNNKEL (reference sequence). For the CDR3, the DNA is TGTGCCAGCAGACCGACTAGCACTGACGAGCAGTACTTC. Protein product: CASRPTSTDEQYF.

This clonotype was counted many times. This chain uses TRBV6-1 with TRBJ1-1; D gene ambiguous. Germline V lookup: CDR1 MNHNS, CDR2 SASEGT. The CDR3 runs to 15 residues. Trimming took 5 bases from V and 4 from J, leaving 17 bases between them. CDR3 in DNA: TGTGCCAGCAGTCAGGCAAGAGGCGTGAGCACTGAAGCTTTCTTT. Amino acids: CASSQARGVSTEAFF.

CDR3 region: CSVQQGLGNTIYF. The CDR3 DNA reads TGCAGCGTTCAACAGGGGTTAGGAAACACCATATATTTT. This chain connects TRBV29-1 to TRBJ1-3; 7 bases agree with TRBD1. Trimming removed 5 bases from V and 4 bases from J; junction bases left unmatched: 5. Germline assignment: CDR1 SQVTM and CDR2 ANQGSEA. The length of the CDR3 is 13 residues.